This T cell receptor beta chain was identified during a study of blood T cell repertoires in COVID-19. Data came from immunoSEQ multiplex PCR; TCRdb stores just in-frame clones and leaves some out. Of hundreds of thousands of clones listed, under 90% were seen once; the top ten hold 1.8%. The germline gives CDR1 MGHRA, CDR2 YSYEKL. The CDR3 extends over 16 amino acids. J gave up 5 bases and V 2 bases, and 11 bases lay outside the gene matches. The chain combines TRBV4-1 with TRBJ1-1, with 7 bases that match TRBD1. The source of this sequence is a woman in her twenties or thirties with COVID-19, enrolled during active disease. Sequenced: peripheral blood. CDR3 protein: CASSQSSTAGGTEAFF. The CDR3 DNA reads TGCGCCAGCAGCCAATCCTCCACGGCAGGGGGAACTGAAGCTTTCTTT.